This TCR beta chain came from a study of T cells in Graves' hyperthyroidism and ophthalmopathy. This CDR3 comprises 14 residues. Germline CDR1 SGDLS, CDR2 YYNGEE. J was trimmed by 4 bases and V by 3 bases; bases with no gene match: 6. As to this clonotype: Antigen specificity is unknown.

The CDR3 regions of TCR beta were amplified from RNA transcripts. With the HTBI primer set, the TCR CDR3 went through a first round of RT-PCR. TCRdb reprocessed the multiplex PCR reads with MiXCR, giving one entry per CDR3 protein. This sample has 600,000 or so distinct CDR3 sequences, with 15% to 20% found just once. General study findings and limits: Separating ophthalmopathy from stable hyperthyroidism was achieved by a 13 V-J model.

The chain has TRBV9 and TRBJ2-7; TRBD2 matches 8 bases. The clonotype comes from a woman in her 30s with Graves' hyperthyroidism. What was sequenced was blood. The CDR3 region is CASSAGGERYEQYF. The CDR3 nucleotides read TGTGCCAGCAGCGCCGGGGGGGAGCGATACGAGCAGTACTTC. The entire variable domain, with the rest obtained from reference TRBV9 and TRBJ2-7, is as follows: DSGVTQTPKHLITATGQRVTLRCSPRSGDLSVYWYQQSLDQGLQFLIQYYNGEERAKGNILERFSAQQFPDLHSELNLSSLELGDSALYFCASSAGGERYEQYFGPGTRLTVT.